Listed below are T cell receptor beta chains from one sample, sequenced in a study of T cell changes during pregnancy in multiple sclerosis. Generated by immunoSEQ multiplex PCR, the TCRdb table keeps only in-frame clones and is missing some. The sample lists 100,000 or so clones, 91% occurring once. The sample consisted of peripheral blood, taken in the second trimester of pregnancy. These receptors were obtained from a female donor with multiple sclerosis, enrolled in a pregnancy study. CDR3s include the opening cysteine and the closing phenylalanine or tryptophan. The D gene is left open where the match is weak.

CDR3aa	d_gene	v_gene	j_gene	len
CATSSADTQYF	NA	TRBV15	TRBJ2-3	11
CASSPELAGEQFF	TRBD2	TRBV7-9	TRBJ2-1	13
CASPGVAVGDTQYF	NA	TRBV2	TRBJ2-3	14
CASSFQGMTNEKLFF	NA	TRBV6-1	TRBJ1-4	15
CASSTNRREQYF	NA	TRBV7-9	TRBJ2-7	12
CASSQGTPVYGYTF	NA	TRBV6-5	TRBJ1-2	14
CASSLNIAKNIQYF	NA	TRBV2	TRBJ2-4	14
CASSDINEQFF	NA	TRBV6-5	TRBJ2-1	11
CASSPPRQGIYEQYF	TRBD1	TRBV7-9	TRBJ2-7	15
CASSLDRVAYGYTF	TRBD1	TRBV7-2	TRBJ1-2	14
CASSPRTEVGGYTF	NA	TRBV27	TRBJ1-2	14
CASSVELQMAGTGTGELFF	TRBD1	TRBV9	TRBJ2-2	19
CASSPLGQGNQPQHF	TRBD1	TRBV18	TRBJ1-5	15
CASSSRWRETDTQYF	TRBD2	TRBV4-3	TRBJ2-3	15
CASSGRGYTF	NA	TRBV25-1	TRBJ1-2	10
CASSKPGGLAGTTGELFF	TRBD2	TRBV19	TRBJ2-2	18
CASSPLTSPSSYEQYF	NA	TRBV7-9	TRBJ2-7	16
CASSLARRGPDEQYF	TRBD1	TRBV5-1	TRBJ2-7	15
CASSTSQGRSEAFF	NA	TRBV27	TRBJ1-1	14
CSVRDSYGYTF	TRBD1	TRBV29-1	TRBJ1-2	11
CASSTGYSGRAFEQFF	TRBD2	TRBV19	TRBJ2-1	16
CASSYLGQAFSNYGYTF	TRBD1	TRBV7-2	TRBJ1-2	17
CASSLLGVSGTDTQYF	NA	TRBV28	TRBJ2-3	16
CASGGSSYEQYF	NA	TRBV9	TRBJ2-7	12
CASSDSYGGKIDTQYF	NA	TRBV6-4	TRBJ2-3	16
CASSLEQGVHTQYF	NA	TRBV5-4	TRBJ2-3	14
CASSTSADSYEQYF	NA	TRBV21-1	TRBJ2-7	14
CASSYRGATDTQYF	NA	TRBV27	TRBJ2-3	14
CASSPGVSEQYF	NA	TRBV19	TRBJ2-7	12
CAWSFGAGYNEQFF	NA	TRBV30	TRBJ2-1	14
CASSIAQGISETQYF	NA	TRBV19	TRBJ2-5	15
CASSPSGQDSRYGYTF	TRBD1	TRBV28	TRBJ1-2	16
CSGWTGSVAEAFF	TRBD1	TRBV29-1	TRBJ1-1	13
CASCDRAPCNQPQHF	TRBD1	TRBV19	TRBJ1-5	15
CASSLSGSSYNEQFF	TRBD2	TRBV11-3	TRBJ2-1	15
CASSFGGAESEKLFF	NA	TRBV28	TRBJ1-4	15
CASSVGGRGYNEQFF	TRBD2	TRBV9	TRBJ2-1	15
CASSSRDSLNYGYTF	TRBD1	TRBV7-2	TRBJ1-2	15
CASSLRDRGFSYGYTF	TRBD1	TRBV5-6	TRBJ1-2	16
CATTDRNSNQPQHF	NA	TRBV19	TRBJ1-5	14
CASSGTIAGGGDTQYF	TRBD2	TRBV6-1	TRBJ2-3	16
CASSPQLAQVGTQYF	NA	TRBV9	TRBJ2-5	15
CASSYRTEYNEQFF	NA	TRBV28	TRBJ2-1	14
CASSPRDRNYGYTF	TRBD1	TRBV4-2	TRBJ1-2	14
CASSIARVDTQYF	NA	TRBV19	TRBJ2-3	13
CASSWRFPRKFF	NA	TRBV7-2	TRBJ2-1	12
CASSAPGQGQTDTQYF	TRBD1	TRBV7-9	TRBJ2-3	16
CASSLLASGSAEEQYF	TRBD2	TRBV27	TRBJ2-7	16
CASSLDLTVYGYTF	NA	TRBV11-2	TRBJ1-2	14
CASSLYLSAGELFF	NA	TRBV11-2	TRBJ2-2	14
CASNPRQATGNTQYF	NA	TRBV2	TRBJ2-3	15
CAISGGQNTEAFF	NA	TRBV10-3	TRBJ1-1	13
CAWSITGGYGYTF	TRBD1	TRBV30	TRBJ1-2	13
CASSQAGGPYEQYF	NA	TRBV4-3	TRBJ2-7	14